This is a list of T cell receptor beta chains from one sample in a study of early T cells in non-severe SARS-CoV-2 infection. Via MiXCR, TCRdb re-called the 5' RACE reads, giving one row per CDR3 protein. This table holds approximately 69,000 distinct CDR3 sequences, around 10% found once. The sequencing used whole blood, collected at baseline. The receptors shown here come from an adult who was a healthcare worker with PCR-confirmed SARS-CoV-2 infection or an uninfected control (not recorded which). Each CDR3 is given with its conserved first and last residue. The D gene is left open where the match is weak. Clone size is shown for a subset of rows, as once, few, many or a class of expanded clone.

.	TRBJ1-3	TRBV6-5	TRBD1	CASSQTTGVGNTIYF	TGTGCCAGCAGTCAGACTACAGGGGTCGGAAACACCATATATTTT
few	TRBJ1-5	TRBV6-1	TRBD1	CASSGMGQGAQPQHF	TGTGCCAGCAGCGGGATGGGACAGGGCGCTCAGCCCCAGCATTTT
.	TRBJ2-5	TRBV5-1	.	CASSPGTRQETQYF	TGCGCCAGCAGCCCTGGGACAAGACAAGAGACCCAGTACTTC
few	TRBJ2-3	TRBV6-5	.	CASSPDRGWTDTQYF	TGTGCCAGCAGCCCGGACCGGGGGTGGACAGATACGCAGTATTTT
few	TRBJ2-1	TRBV5-1	TRBD2	CASSLGRGLAGASANEQFF	TGCGCCAGCAGCTTGGGCAGGGGACTAGCGGGAGCCTCCGCCAATGAGCAGTTCTTC
.	TRBJ2-7	TRBV29-1	TRBD1	CSVVDRGDEQYF	TGCAGCGTTGTGGACAGGGGCGACGAGCAGTACTTC
few	TRBJ1-2	TRBV3-1	.	CASSQDRIFYGYTF	TGTGCCAGCAGCCAAGACCGGATTTTCTATGGCTACACCTTC
few	TRBJ2-1	TRBV5-1	TRBD2	CASNTGGVEWSEQFF	TGCGCCAGCAACACGGGAGGGGTCGAATGGAGTGAGCAGTTCTTC
many	TRBJ2-3	TRBV5-1	TRBD2	CASSLPSGGADTQYF	TGCGCCAGCAGCTTGCCAAGCGGGGGGGCAGATACGCAGTATTTT
few	TRBJ2-3	TRBV19	.	CASSIEDRSYTDTQYF	TGTGCCAGTAGTATAGAGGACAGATCCTACACAGATACGCAGTATTTT
.	TRBJ2-7	TRBV6-6	.	CASSYPQGYEQYF	TGTGCCAGCAGCTATCCGCAGGGCTACGAGCAGTACTTC
few	TRBJ2-7	TRBV2	TRBD1	CASKGTGSYEQYF	TGTGCCAGCAAAGGGACAGGGTCCTACGAGCAGTACTTC
many	TRBJ1-2	TRBV7-9	.	CASSLGPANYGYTF	TGTGCCAGCAGCTTAGGTCCAGCTAACTATGGCTACACCTTC
many	TRBJ1-5	TRBV19	.	CASSIPGSNQPQHF	TGTGCCAGTAGTATACCGGGAAGCAATCAGCCCCAGCATTTT
few	TRBJ2-3	TRBV7-3	TRBD1	CASSLGQGWTDTQYF	TGTGCCAGCAGCTTAGGACAGGGGTGGACAGATACGCAGTATTTT
few	TRBJ2-1	TRBV7-2	.	CASSKGLALGYNEQFF	TGTGCCAGCAGCAAAGGCCTAGCGTTAGGTTACAATGAGCAGTTCTTC
few	TRBJ2-1	TRBV5-1	.	CASSLTGKANNEQFF	TGCGCCAGCAGCTTGACAGGGAAGGCAAACAATGAGCAGTTCTTC
.	TRBJ2-3	TRBV7-8	TRBD2	CASSLTTSGEDTQYF	TGTGCCAGCAGCCTTACGACTAGCGGGGAAGATACGCAGTATTTT
.	TRBJ2-2	TRBV20-1	TRBD2	CSARGSAGVGTGELFF	TGCAGTGCTAGAGGTTCAGCGGGAGTCGGTACCGGGGAGCTGTTTTTT
many	TRBJ1-3	TRBV3-1	.	CASSLSTFRTSGNTIYF	TGTGCCAGCAGCCTGAGTACCTTCCGCACCTCTGGAAACACCATATATTTT
.	TRBJ1-6	TRBV19	TRBD1	CVSPPGQGYNSPLHF	TGTGTCAGCCCCCCGGGACAGGGGTATAATTCACCCCTCCACTTT
few	TRBJ2-3	TRBV2	.	CASSEYTDTQYF	TGTGCCAGCAGTGAATACACAGATACGCAGTATTTT
few	TRBJ1-2	TRBV7-9	.	CASSLSRGYTF	TGTGCCAGCAGCTTATCACGTGGCTACACCTTC
many	TRBJ1-1	TRBV6-4	.	CASSESSYTEAFF	TGTGCCAGCAGTGAATCGTCGTACACTGAAGCTTTCTTT